This T cell receptor beta chain is from a study of T cell clonality in common variable immunodeficiency. General study points: Reportedly, TCR beta sequences from common variable immunodeficiency showed fewer deletions and N-nucleotide insertions. Links between repertoire features and CVID complications were heterogeneity-limited.

This clone has a handful of counts. No antigen is known for it. Sequencing ends 3 residues short of the CDR3 end; the germline J gene provides the rest. Sequencing was performed with immunoSEQ multiplex PCR; in TCRdb, only in-frame clones are kept and a portion is missing. The data show 25,000 to 30,000 clones, with none appearing a single time. J gave up 6 bases and V 6 bases, and 4 bases lay outside the gene matches. Germline V gives CDR1 MNHEY, CDR2 SVGEGT. CDR3 length: 14 amino acids. The chain links TRBV6-2 or TRBV6-3 to TRBJ1-6, with 8 positions matching TRBD1. The clonotype comes from a human donor with common variable immunodeficiency. The specimen was peripheral blood mononuclear cells. CDR3 in amino acids: CASRPTGGNSPLHF. The sequenced part of the CDR3 DNA is TGTGCCAGCAGGCCCACAGGGGGTAATTCACCC.